This entry describes one T cell receptor beta chain. Its specificity is not known. Germline V gene data show CDR1 as SQVTM and CDR2 as ANQGSEA. The CDR3 runs 13 residues. These data are taken from a study of CXCR3-negative and CXCR3-positive naive CD8 T cells. Study conclusions and caveats: Cryopreservation partially lowered CXCR3 expression, so most assays used fresh PBMCs. Whereas memory cells differed, naive CXCR3-negative and CXCR3-positive cells shared similar TRBV-TRBJ usage. The TRB CDR3s that CXCR3-positive naive cells carried were more hydrophobic than those of CXCR3-negative naive cells.

UMI labels and 5' RACE were used to prepare the TRB cDNA libraries. TCRdb reprocessed the 5' RACE reads; each CDR3 protein has one entry and no DNA is given. In all, the sample yields 100,000 to 150,000 distinct CDR3 sequences. The sample comprised naive CXCR3- CD8+ T cells from blood. The subset here: CD45RO-CCR7+CD27+CD95- naive CD8+ T cells lacking CXCR3 (TNR3-). This receptor was obtained from a human donor in good health. Some clones in this sample may be carry-over from other donors' samples. V is TRBV29-1 and J is TRBJ2-1; TCRdb indicates TRBD2, and absent DNA this call remains unverified. This CDR3 is CSVGNGRNNEQFF.